The TCR beta chain described here comes from a study of CD8+CD57+ T cells in acquired aplastic anemia. All patients picked for sequencing had shown, by flow cytometry, an expansion of CD8+CD57+ cells. Both TCR beta VDJ combination and CDR3 sequence profiling were carried out. Genomic DNA was the template for this profiling. TCRdb used MiXCR to reprocess the reads, holding one entry per CDR3 protein. Of 150,000 or so distinct CDR3 sequences listed, roughly half are singletons. Notes on this clonotype: The junction and the germline gene differ at one end; a read error may be behind it.

This CDR3 is 11 amino acids long. The germline V gene encodes CDR1 WSHSY and CDR2 SAAADI. The sample taken for sequencing was sorted CD4+, CD8+, or CD8+CD57+ T cells (not recorded which) from PBMCs. This chain connects TRBV10-2 to TRBJ1-5; no firm D call. The clonotype originates from a human donor with aplastic anemia. The CDR3 coding sequence is TGCGCCAGCAGTGGGGGTCAGGCCCAGCATTTT. Its translation is CASSGGQAQHF.